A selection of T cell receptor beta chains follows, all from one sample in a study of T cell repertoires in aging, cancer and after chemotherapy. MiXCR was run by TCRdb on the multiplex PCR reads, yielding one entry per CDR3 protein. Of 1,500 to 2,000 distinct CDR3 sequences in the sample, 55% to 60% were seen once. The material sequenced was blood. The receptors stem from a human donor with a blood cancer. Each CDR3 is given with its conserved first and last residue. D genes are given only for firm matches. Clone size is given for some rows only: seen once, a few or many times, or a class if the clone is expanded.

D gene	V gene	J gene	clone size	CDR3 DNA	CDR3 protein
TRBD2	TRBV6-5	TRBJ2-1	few	TGTGCCAGCAGAATTAGCGGGACCTACAATGAGCAGTTCTTC	CASRISGTYNEQFF
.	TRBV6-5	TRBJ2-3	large	TGTGCCAGCAGCAAGGGTCTCTCCCGGTCCACAGATACGCAGTATTTT	CASSKGLSRSTDTQYF
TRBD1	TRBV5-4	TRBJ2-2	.	TGTGCCAGCAGCTTTACAGGGGGTAACACCGGGGAGCTGTTTTTT	CASSFTGGNTGELFF
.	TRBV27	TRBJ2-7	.	TGTGCCAGCAGTGGCACCCGCTACGAGCAGTACTTC	CASSGTRYEQYF
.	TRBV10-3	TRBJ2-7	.	TGTGCCATCAGTGGATATTTCGAGCAGTACTTC	CAISGYFEQYF
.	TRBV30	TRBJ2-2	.	TGTGCCTGGAGGTTCGGCGACATTGGCACCGGGGAGCTGTTTTTT	CAWRFGDIGTGELFF
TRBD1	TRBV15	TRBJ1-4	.	TGTGCCACCAGCAGAGGCCAGGGGGCGAATGAAAAACTGTTTTTT	CATSRGQGANEKLFF
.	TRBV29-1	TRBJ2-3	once	TGCAGCGTTGAAAGGCAGCGTACTAGAACAGATACGCAGTATTTT	CSVERQRTRTDTQYF
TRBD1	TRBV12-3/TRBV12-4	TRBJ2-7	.	TGTGCCAGCAGTTTGGCACAGGGGGCGGGGGAGCAGTACTTC	CASSLAQGAGEQYF
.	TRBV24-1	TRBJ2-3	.	TGTGCCACCAGTGATTTACGGGGGAGCACAGATACGCAGTATTTT	CATSDLRGSTDTQYF
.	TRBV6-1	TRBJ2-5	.	TGTGCCAGCAGTGACCTACAAGAGACCCAGTACTTC	CASSDLQETQYF
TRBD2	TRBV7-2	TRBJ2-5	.	TGTGCCAGCAAGGTGGGCGGGGGAAGTGAGACCCAGTACTTC	CASKVGGGSETQYF
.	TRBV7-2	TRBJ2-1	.	TGTGCCAGCAGCTTGGCTACGGGGGAACAGTTCTTC	CASSLATGEQFF
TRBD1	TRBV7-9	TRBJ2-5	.	TGTGCCAGCAGCCCGGGACAGTTCCAAGAGACCCAGTACTTC	CASSPGQFQETQYF
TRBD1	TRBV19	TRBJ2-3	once	TGTGCCAGTTCGGTGACAGGGTCTCGAGCAGATACGCAGTATTTT	CASSVTGSRADTQYF
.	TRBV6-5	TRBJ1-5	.	TGTGCCAGCATAGGTGGGGGCGATCAGCCCCAGCATTTT	CASIGGGDQPQHF
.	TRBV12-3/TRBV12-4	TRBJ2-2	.	TGTGCCAGCAGTCCCCAGACTATCCAGAACACCGGGGAGCTGTTTTTT	CASSPQTIQNTGELFF